The rows below give T cell receptor beta chains drawn from one sample of a study of T cell responses to AZD1222 COVID-19 vaccine. The data were produced by immunoSEQ multiplex PCR, yet TCRdb's version contains in-frame clones alone and is incomplete. The data contain 95,000 to 150,000 clones, about 90% of them seen just once; the ten biggest clones take up over 5.5%. Sample: peripheral blood, taken on day 0 of AZD1222 vaccination. These receptor sequences come from an adult in good health. CDR3s include the opening cysteine and the closing phenylalanine or tryptophan. D genes are given only for firm matches. Expanded clones get a size class; other rows say once, few or many, or leave the size out.

abundance: .; v_gene: TRBV3-1/TRBV3-2; j_gene: TRBJ2-5; d_gene: TRBD2; CDR3aa: CASSRRLAGAGETQYF; CDR3nt: TGTGCCAGCAGCCGCCGACTAGCGGGAGCTGGAGAGACCCAGTACTTC
abundance: .; v_gene: TRBV11-3; j_gene: TRBJ2-5; d_gene: .; CDR3aa: CASSLSSILTQETQYF; CDR3nt: TGTGCCAGCAGCTTATCTAGCATCCTTACTCAAGAGACCCAGTACTTC
abundance: .; v_gene: TRBV5-4; j_gene: TRBJ2-6; d_gene: .; CDR3aa: CASSLAVSGANVLTF; CDR3nt: TGTGCCAGCAGCTTGGCCGTCTCTGGGGCCAACGTCCTGACTTTC
abundance: .; v_gene: TRBV7-2; j_gene: TRBJ2-1; d_gene: .; CDR3aa: CASSLQPQGNNEQFF; CDR3nt: TGTGCCAGCAGCTTGCAACCTCAAGGCAACAATGAGCAGTTCTTC
abundance: .; v_gene: TRBV11-3; j_gene: TRBJ2-2; d_gene: TRBD2; CDR3aa: CASSLAAGAGTGELFF; CDR3nt: TGTGCCAGCAGCTTAGCAGCGGGGGCCGGCACCGGGGAGCTGTTTTTT
abundance: .; v_gene: TRBV24-1; j_gene: TRBJ2-2; d_gene: TRBD1; CDR3aa: CATSSPGQGAGGELFF; CDR3nt: TGTGCCACCAGCTCCCCGGGACAGGGGGCTGGCGGGGAGCTGTTTTTT
abundance: .; v_gene: TRBV19; j_gene: TRBJ1-1; d_gene: .; CDR3aa: CASRWWTANTEAFF; CDR3nt: TGTGCCAGTAGGTGGTGGACAGCGAACACTGAAGCTTTCTTT
abundance: .; v_gene: TRBV11-2; j_gene: TRBJ2-2; d_gene: TRBD1; CDR3aa: CASSPWTGTGGELFF; CDR3nt: TGTGCCAGCAGCCCGTGGACAGGGACGGGCGGGGAGCTGTTTTTT
abundance: .; v_gene: TRBV7-6; j_gene: TRBJ1-3; d_gene: .; CDR3aa: CASSQVGNTIYF; CDR3nt: TGTGCCAGCAGCCAGGTTGGAAACACCATATATTTT
abundance: .; v_gene: TRBV29-1; j_gene: TRBJ2-7; d_gene: .; CDR3aa: CSVGTDSYEQYF; CDR3nt: TGCAGCGTTGGGACTGACTCCTACGAGCAGTACTTC
abundance: .; v_gene: TRBV19; j_gene: TRBJ2-1; d_gene: .; CDR3aa: CASSDGAGSYNEQFF; CDR3nt: TGTGCCAGTAGTGACGGGGCCGGCTCCTACAATGAGCAGTTCTTC
abundance: .; v_gene: TRBV27; j_gene: TRBJ1-2; d_gene: TRBD1; CDR3aa: CASSLGEGAGYGYTF; CDR3nt: TGTGCCAGCAGTTTAGGGGAGGGGGCAGGGTATGGCTACACCTTC
abundance: .; v_gene: TRBV28; j_gene: TRBJ1-5; d_gene: TRBD1; CDR3aa: CASSPGQSNQPQHF; CDR3nt: TGTGCCAGCAGTCCGGGACAGAGCAATCAGCCCCAGCATTTT
abundance: .; v_gene: TRBV6-5; j_gene: TRBJ2-6; d_gene: TRBD1; CDR3aa: CASEGAEAGANVLTF; CDR3nt: TGTGCCAGCGAGGGGGCGGAGGCTGGGGCCAACGTCCTGACTTTC
abundance: .; v_gene: TRBV7-8; j_gene: TRBJ2-3; d_gene: .; CDR3aa: CASSLVTGATDTQYF; CDR3nt: TGTGCCAGCAGCTTAGTAACCGGGGCCACAGATACGCAGTATTTT
abundance: .; v_gene: TRBV4-1; j_gene: TRBJ1-4; d_gene: TRBD1; CDR3aa: CASSRYRGTNEKLFF; CDR3nt: TGCGCCAGCAGCCGCTACAGGGGGACTAATGAAAAACTGTTTTTT
abundance: .; v_gene: TRBV29-1; j_gene: TRBJ2-5; d_gene: TRBD2; CDR3aa: CSVRKGGSAGETQYF; CDR3nt: TGCAGCGTCCGTAAAGGCGGGAGCGCCGGTGAGACCCAGTACTTC
abundance: few; v_gene: TRBV5-1; j_gene: TRBJ2-7; d_gene: .; CDR3aa: CASSLASGLNEQYF; CDR3nt: TGCGCCAGCAGCTTGGCCTCAGGCCTGAACGAGCAGTACTTC
abundance: .; v_gene: TRBV27; j_gene: TRBJ2-7; d_gene: .; CDR3aa: CASSDGLPSEGYEQYF; CDR3nt: TGTGCCAGCAGTGACGGACTACCCTCAGAGGGCTACGAGCAGTACTTC
abundance: .; v_gene: TRBV3-1/TRBV3-2; j_gene: TRBJ1-6; d_gene: .; CDR3aa: CASLVMPDSPLHF; CDR3nt: TGTGCCAGCCTCGTAATGCCGGATTCACCCCTCCACTTT
abundance: .; v_gene: TRBV30; j_gene: TRBJ2-5; d_gene: TRBD2; CDR3aa: CAWSPGLAARTQYF; CDR3nt: TGTGCCTGGAGTCCCGGACTAGCCGCCAGGACCCAGTACTTC
abundance: .; v_gene: TRBV5-1; j_gene: TRBJ2-1; d_gene: TRBD2; CDR3aa: CASSLVLAGGPGSYNEQFF; CDR3nt: TGCGCCAGCAGCTTGGTACTAGCGGGAGGTCCGGGCTCCTACAATGAGCAGTTCTTC
abundance: .; v_gene: TRBV4-1; j_gene: TRBJ1-2; d_gene: .; CDR3aa: CASSQVWGPNYGYTF; CDR3nt: TGCGCCAGCAGCCAAGTCTGGGGGCCAAACTATGGCTACACCTTC
abundance: .; v_gene: TRBV3-1/TRBV3-2; j_gene: TRBJ2-5; d_gene: TRBD2; CDR3aa: CASSHNRGEQETQYF; CDR3nt: TGTGCCAGCAGCCATAACCGGGGGGAACAAGAGACCCAGTACTTC
abundance: .; v_gene: TRBV6-1; j_gene: TRBJ2-7; d_gene: TRBD2; CDR3aa: CASSELAGGPNEQYF; CDR3nt: TGTGCCAGCAGTGAACTAGCGGGGGGGCCTAACGAGCAGTACTTC
abundance: .; v_gene: TRBV5-1; j_gene: TRBJ2-5; d_gene: TRBD1; CDR3aa: CASSHTGQGGETQYF; CDR3nt: TGCGCCAGCAGCCACACCGGACAGGGGGGTGAGACCCAGTACTTC
abundance: .; v_gene: TRBV28; j_gene: TRBJ1-4; d_gene: .; CDR3aa: CASSYRGNEKLFF; CDR3nt: TGTGCCAGCAGTTATAGGGGAAATGAAAAACTGTTTTTT
abundance: .; v_gene: TRBV2; j_gene: TRBJ1-5; d_gene: .; CDR3aa: CASAGGLDQPQHF; CDR3nt: TGTGCCAGCGCGGGAGGATTAGATCAGCCCCAGCATTTT
abundance: .; v_gene: TRBV28; j_gene: TRBJ2-2; d_gene: .; CDR3aa: CASSLLITGELFF; CDR3nt: TGTGCCAGCAGTTTACTGATCACCGGGGAGCTGTTTTTT
abundance: .; v_gene: TRBV6-5; j_gene: TRBJ1-5; d_gene: .; CDR3aa: CASRRRGAEQPQHF; CDR3nt: TGTGCCAGCAGGCGTCGGGGGGCAGAACAGCCCCAGCATTTT
abundance: .; v_gene: TRBV2; j_gene: TRBJ2-5; d_gene: .; CDR3aa: CASSQETQYF; CDR3nt: TGTGCCAGCAGTCAAGAGACCCAGTACTTC
abundance: .; v_gene: TRBV30; j_gene: TRBJ1-6; d_gene: .; CDR3aa: CAWSVAGSYSPLHF; CDR3nt: TGTGCCTGGAGTGTTGCAGGGAGTTACTCACCCCTCCACTTT
abundance: .; v_gene: TRBV7-8; j_gene: TRBJ2-5; d_gene: .; CDR3aa: CASSSLGSGSKETQYF; CDR3nt: TGTGCCAGCAGCTCGCTGGGGAGCGGCAGTAAGGAGACCCAGTACTTC
abundance: .; v_gene: TRBV10-3; j_gene: TRBJ1-1; d_gene: .; CDR3aa: CAISSGNTEAFF; CDR3nt: TGTGCCATCAGCTCCGGGAACACTGAAGCTTTCTTT
abundance: .; v_gene: TRBV9; j_gene: TRBJ2-3; d_gene: .; CDR3aa: CASSSPTGGRHTDTQYF; CDR3nt: TGTGCCAGCAGCTCGCCAACCGGGGGACGCCACACAGATACGCAGTATTTT
abundance: .; v_gene: TRBV5-6; j_gene: TRBJ1-1; d_gene: .; CDR3aa: CASSLYGQTSSRSQAFF; CDR3nt: TGTGCCAGCAGCTTATATGGTCAGACCTCCTCCCGGTCTCAAGCTTTCTTT
abundance: .; v_gene: TRBV6-1; j_gene: TRBJ2-1; d_gene: .; CDR3aa: CASSEGRDEQFF; CDR3nt: TGTGCCAGCAGTGAAGGCCGAGATGAGCAGTTCTTC
abundance: .; v_gene: TRBV19; j_gene: TRBJ1-2; d_gene: .; CDR3aa: CASNAHRDLGDDGYTF; CDR3nt: TGTGCCAGTAACGCTCACCGGGACCTTGGGGACGATGGCTACACCTTC
abundance: .; v_gene: TRBV11-2; j_gene: TRBJ2-5; d_gene: .; CDR3aa: CASSLVRAGAQYF; CDR3nt: TGTGCCAGCAGCTTGGTTAGGGCTGGGGCCCAGTACTTC
abundance: once; v_gene: TRBV25-1; j_gene: TRBJ2-5; d_gene: .; CDR3aa: CASSVQETQYF; CDR3nt: TGTGCCAGCAGTGTACAAGAGACCCAGTACTTC
abundance: once; v_gene: TRBV12-5; j_gene: TRBJ2-2; d_gene: TRBD1; CDR3aa: CASGLSPGQGGGELFF; CDR3nt: TGTGCTAGTGGTTTAAGTCCGGGACAGGGCGGCGGGGAGCTGTTTTTT
abundance: .; v_gene: TRBV28; j_gene: TRBJ1-2; d_gene: TRBD1; CDR3aa: CASSSGQGFGGYTF; CDR3nt: TGTGCCAGCAGTTCCGGACAGGGCTTCGGGGGCTACACCTTC
abundance: .; v_gene: TRBV27; j_gene: TRBJ2-3; d_gene: TRBD2; CDR3aa: CASRPLAGNTDTQYF; CDR3nt: TGTGCCAGCAGGCCTCTAGCGGGGAACACAGATACGCAGTATTTT
abundance: .; v_gene: TRBV24-1; j_gene: TRBJ2-1; d_gene: TRBD1; CDR3aa: CATSDPTGLNEQFF; CDR3nt: TGTGCCACCAGTGACCCGACAGGGCTCAATGAGCAGTTCTTC
abundance: .; v_gene: TRBV6-2/TRBV6-3; j_gene: TRBJ2-1; d_gene: .; CDR3aa: CASSYSRNNEQFF; CDR3nt: TGTGCCAGCAGTTACTCGAGGAACAATGAGCAGTTCTTC
abundance: .; v_gene: TRBV7-2; j_gene: TRBJ1-4; d_gene: TRBD1; CDR3aa: CASSSNGQGNEKLFF; CDR3nt: TGTGCCAGCAGCTCCAACGGACAGGGTAATGAAAAACTGTTTTTT
abundance: .; v_gene: TRBV15; j_gene: TRBJ1-1; d_gene: .; CDR3aa: CATSRDTQGSDTEAFF; CDR3nt: TGTGCCACCAGCAGAGACACTCAGGGGTCGGACACTGAAGCTTTCTTT
abundance: once; v_gene: TRBV7-2; j_gene: TRBJ2-7; d_gene: TRBD2; CDR3aa: CASSPMSGGGSEYF; CDR3nt: TGTGCCAGCAGCCCTATGAGCGGGGGGGGCTCGGAGTACTTC
abundance: .; v_gene: TRBV24-1; j_gene: TRBJ1-2; d_gene: .; CDR3aa: CATSSGFGGYTF; CDR3nt: TGTGCCACCAGCTCCGGATTTGGTGGCTACACCTTC
abundance: .; v_gene: TRBV27; j_gene: TRBJ2-7; d_gene: .; CDR3aa: CASSLGYEQYF; CDR3nt: TGTGCCAGCAGTTTGGGCTACGAGCAGTACTTC
abundance: .; v_gene: TRBV30; j_gene: TRBJ2-7; d_gene: TRBD1; CDR3aa: CARAGGARREQYF; CDR3nt: TGTGCCCGCGCAGGGGGCGCTAGGCGCGAGCAGTACTTC
abundance: .; v_gene: TRBV2; j_gene: TRBJ2-1; d_gene: .; CDR3aa: CASNTGSYNEQFF; CDR3nt: TGTGCCAGCAACACTGGATCCTACAATGAGCAGTTCTTC
abundance: .; v_gene: TRBV5-6; j_gene: TRBJ1-1; d_gene: .; CDR3aa: CASTFSSGTEAFF; CDR3nt: TGTGCCAGCACCTTCTCATCTGGAACTGAAGCTTTCTTT